One sample yielded the 30 T cell receptor beta chains listed below, sequenced in a study of T cell responses to AZD1222 COVID-19 vaccine. The repertoire was sequenced with immunoSEQ multiplex PCR; TCRdb's copy has only in-frame clones and lacks some. The sample carries around 140,000 clones, approximately 90% recorded once. Material: peripheral blood, obtained on day 0 of AZD1222 vaccination. Receptors originate from an adult in good health.

The chain links TRBV6-5 to TRBJ1-1; no clear D. Deletions cut 7 bases from V and 3 bases from J, with 9 bases between. Germline V gene data show CDR1 as MNHEY and CDR2 as SVGAGI. The CDR3 has 12 amino acids. Written as DNA, the CDR3 is TGTGCCAGCATACCAAGCTACACTGAAGCTTTCTTT. Translating gives CASIPSYTEAFF.

J is TRBJ1-5 and V is TRBV2; tentative D call: TRBD1 (5 bases). Germline V lookup: CDR1 SNHLY, CDR2 FYNNEI. CDR3 length equals 15 residues. V lost 5 bases to trimming and J lost 1 base, with 12 bases between them. The CDR3 here is CASSNGGFSNQPQHF. DNA for the CDR3: TGTGCCAGCAGTAATGGGGGTTTCAGCAATCAGCCCCAGCATTTT.

The chain links TRBV30 to TRBJ1-1; D not resolved. The CDR3 extends over 13 amino acids. Trimming cost V 0 bases and J 10 bases, with 15 bases left between them. Germline CDR1 GTSNPN, CDR2 SVGIG (reference sequence). This chain's CDR3 is CAWSVNPVRGAFF. The CDR3 DNA reads as TGTGCCTGGAGTGTAAACCCAGTCCGAGGAGCTTTCTTT.

The chain has TRBV20-1 and TRBJ1-2; a possible D gene is TRBD1 (5 bases). This CDR3 has 11 residues. The V gene's germline CDR1 is DFQATT and CDR2 SNEGSKA (reference sequence). Trimming took off 8 bases at V and 2 bases at J, with 9 bases between the two ends. CDR3 DNA: TGCAGTAAGACAGAAAACTATGGCTACACCTTC. Amino acid sequence: CSKTENYGYTF.

The chain combines TRBV30 with TRBJ2-7; 9 bases map to TRBD2. V lost 0 bases and J lost 5; bases outside the gene matches: 5. The germline V gene has CDR1 GTSNPN and CDR2 SVGIG (reference sequence). The CDR3 consists of 14 residues. The CDR3 reads CAWSVGRGGNEQYF. The CDR3 coding sequence is TGTGCCTGGAGTGTTGGGCGGGGGGGCAACGAGCAGTACTTC.

The chain joins TRBV30 to TRBJ1-3; weak D call: TRBD1 (6 bases). The V and J ends lost 2 bases and 3 bases respectively, with 8 bases between them. Per the germline V gene, CDR1 is GTSNPN and CDR2 is SVGIG (reference sequence). The CDR3 length is 13 residues. The CDR3 DNA sequence: TGTGCCTGGAGTTTGACAGGTGGAAACACCATATATTTT. Amino acids: CAWSLTGGNTIYF.

Only a few counts were recorded for this clone. The rearrangement uses TRBV9 and TRBJ1-6; D is unresolved. The V end was cut by 4 bases, the J end by 5 bases, with 16 bases between. The CDR3 spans 16 residues. CDR1 is SGDLS, CDR2 YYNGEE, per germline. The CDR3 loop is CASSPRLNHDNSPLHF. The CDR3 DNA sequence: TGTGCCAGCAGCCCCCGATTGAACCACGATAATTCACCCCTCCACTTT.

The rearrangement uses TRBV19 and TRBJ1-5; 8 bases are shared with TRBD1. Germline loops: CDR1 LNHDA, CDR2 SQIVND (reference sequence). V gave up 7 bases and J gave up 1 base; unmatched junction bases: 6. The CDR3 is made up of 15 amino acids. The CDR3 coding sequence is TGTGCCAGTACCCGGGACAGGAGGAGCAATCAGCCCCAGCATTTT. It specifies CASTRDRRSNQPQHF.

The chain links TRBV6-1 to TRBJ1-1, with unresolved D. CDR3 size: 15 residues. V was pared by 0 bases and J by 1 base, with 9 bases between. Germline loops: CDR1 MNHNS, CDR2 SASEGT. The CDR3 nucleotides are TGTGCCAGCAGTGAAGCGTCTCGGGGGAACACTGAAGCTTTCTTT. It translates to CASSEASRGNTEAFF.

The J gene is TRBJ2-1, the V gene TRBV6-5; D gene uncertain. The CDR3 loop spans 13 amino acids. CDR1 is MNHEY, CDR2 SVGAGI, per germline. V lost 0 bases and J 6 bases, leaving 6 bases between the germline ends. As DNA, the CDR3 is TGTGCCAGCAGTTACTCGATAGGCAATGAGCAGTTCTTC. Translated, it gives CASSYSIGNEQFF.

The rearrangement uses TRBV18 and TRBJ1-2, with D perhaps matching TRBD1 (5 bases). Germline V gives CDR1 KGHSH, CDR2 LQKENI. V was trimmed by 3 bases and J by 5 bases, leaving 10 bases between them. The CDR3 contains 13 residues. CDR3 DNA sequence: TGTGCCAGCTCACCCCTAGAGGGGTATGGCTACACCTTC. Protein: CASSPLEGYGYTF. Together with reference TRBV18 and TRBJ1-2, the CDR3 gives the full variable domain: NAGVMQNPRHLVRRRGQEARLRCSPMKGHSHVYWYRQLPEEGLKFMVYLQKENIIDESGMPKERFSAEFPKEGPSILRIQQVVRGDSAAYFCASSPLEGYGYTFGSGTRLTVV.

The V gene is TRBV5-1, the J gene TRBJ2-7, with 7 bases matching TRBD2. The CDR3 sequence is 17 residues long. With 1 base clipped from V and 0 bases from J, the junction kept 10 bases outside the gene matches. Germline loops: CDR1 SGHRS, CDR2 YFSETQ. As DNA, the CDR3 is TGCGCCAGCAGCTTGTATTACGGGGGGTCCAACTCCTACGAGCAGTACTTC. Translating it yields CASSLYYGGSNSYEQYF.

This rearrangement joins TRBV5-1 to TRBJ1-4; D unclear. The CDR3 covers 16 residues. Germline assignment: CDR1 SGHRS and CDR2 YFSETQ. Trimming stripped 0 bases from V and 2 bases from J, with 11 bases between. The CDR3 loop is CASSLAGVGTNEKLFF. The CDR3 DNA reads TGCGCCAGCAGCTTGGCCGGGGTGGGCACTAATGAAAAACTGTTTTTT.

The genes are TRBV7-2 and TRBJ1-1; D perhaps matches TRBD1 (6 bases). Germline CDR1 SGHTA, CDR2 FQGNSA. The CDR3 loop spans 12 amino acids. The V end lost 7 bases, the J end lost 5 bases, and 11 bases lay between the germline ends. In DNA form, the CDR3 reads TGTGCCAGCAACATTCAGGGGACTGAAGCTTTCTTT. Encoded protein: CASNIQGTEAFF.

This rearrangement joins TRBV5-1 to TRBJ2-2, with D perhaps matching TRBD2 (6 bases). This CDR3 has 16 amino acids. Trimming removed 0 bases at V and 2 bases at J, with 11 bases between. Germline V lookup: CDR1 SGHRS, CDR2 YFSETQ. CDR3 loop: CASSLAREPNTGELFF. The DNA for the CDR3 is TGCGCCAGCAGCTTGGCACGGGAGCCCAACACCGGGGAGCTGTTTTTT.

The gene calls are TRBV7-2 and TRBJ1-3; the D is unclear. V lost 0 bases and J lost 2, with 8 bases in between. The germline V gene has CDR1 SGHTA and CDR2 FQGNSA. This CDR3 has 15 residues. CDR3 sequence reads: CASSLASTAGNTIYF. The CDR3 region has the DNA TGTGCCAGCAGCTTAGCGTCGACGGCTGGAAACACCATATATTTT.

This clone came up once. The V gene is TRBV6-5, the J gene TRBJ2-7; 8 bases are a match to TRBD1. The CDR3 totals 14 residues. Germline V lookup: CDR1 MNHEY, CDR2 SVGAGI. Trimming at V came to 5 bases and at J to 6 bases, leaving 9 bases not matched to a gene. The CDR3 nucleotides read TGTGCCAGCAGTCTCGGACAGGGCGTGAGCGAGCAGTACTTC. It codes for CASSLGQGVSEQYF.

The chain couples TRBV5-6 to TRBJ2-2, with D possibly matching TRBD2 (6 bases). The CDR3 consists of 16 residues. Trimming shortened V by 3 bases and J by 3 bases, and 15 bases separated the two germline ends. The germline CDR1 and CDR2 sequences are SGHDT and YYEEEE. CDR3 sequence reads: CASSSRRVGDTGELFF. CDR3 bases: TGTGCCAGCAGCTCAAGGAGGGTCGGAGACACCGGGGAGCTGTTTTTT.

V is TRBV4-3 and J is TRBJ1-5; D gene ambiguous. This CDR3 has 13 amino acids. V shed 3 bases and J shed 8 bases, with 11 bases lying between them. The V gene's germline CDR1 is LGHNA and CDR2 YSLEER. Here the CDR3 DNA reads TGCGCCAGCAGCCAGGACTTAGGTGAGCCCCAGCATTTT. This encodes CASSQDLGEPQHF.

This rearrangement joins TRBV21-1 to TRBJ2-3. TRBV21-1 is deemed a pseudogene. This CDR3 has 12 amino acids. CDR3 nucleotide sequence: TGTGCCAGCAGCAAGGAAGGGCATACGCAGTATTTT. It encodes CASSKEGHTQYF.

The chain joins TRBV7-2 to TRBJ1-1; D remains unclear. This CDR3 spans 14 amino acids. Germline V gene lookup returns CDR1 SGHTA and CDR2 FQGNSA. Trimming pared 4 bases from V and 3 bases from J, leaving 12 bases between. CDR3 amino acids: CASSSRFGDTEAFF. CDR3 in DNA: TGTGCCAGCAGCTCCCGCTTCGGGGACACTGAAGCTTTCTTT.

The sample holds a few counts of this clone. The V and J genes are TRBV15 and TRBJ1-5; D is ambiguous. The V gene's germline CDR1 is LNHNV and CDR2 YYDKDF (reference sequence). The CDR3 contains 15 residues. With 0 bases removed from V and 4 bases from J, the gap between germline ends came to 10 bases. In nucleotides, the CDR3 is TGTGCCACCAGCAGAGACACTTTGGGGAATCAGCCCCAGCATTTT. This gives the protein CATSRDTLGNQPQHF.

The J gene is TRBJ2-1, the V gene TRBV11-2; D remains unclear. The CDR3 has 16 amino acids. V lost 5 bases and J lost 11, with 25 bases in between. From germline, CDR1 is SGHAT and CDR2 FQNNGV. The CDR3 spells CASSPIRSRHPYKQFF. CDR3 in DNA: TGTGCCAGCAGCCCGATAAGGTCGCGGCATCCGTATAAGCAGTTCTTC.

V and J are TRBV18 and TRBJ1-4; possible D gene TRBD1, 6 bases. Trimming left V 1 base short and J 7 bases short, with 13 bases between. The germline gives CDR1 KGHSH, CDR2 LQKENI. The CDR3 sequence is 15 residues long. The CDR3 sequence: CASSPREGVAEKLFF. In DNA form, the CDR3 reads TGTGCCAGCTCACCACGGGAGGGGGTAGCTGAAAAACTGTTTTTT.

The chain uses TRBV24-1 and TRBJ2-1; 8 bases map to TRBD2. There are 14 residues in the CDR3. V lost 8 bases, J lost 5 bases, and 7 bases stayed unmatched. Germline CDR1 reads KGHDR; CDR2 reads SFDVKD. The DNA of the CDR3 is TGTGCCACCAAGGTACCGGGAGGGAACAATGAGCAGTTCTTC. Protein sequence: CATKVPGGNNEQFF.

The V call is TRBV4-2, the J call TRBJ2-2, with 12 bases matching TRBD2. CDR1 LGHNA and CDR2 YNFKEQ come from the germline V gene. The CDR3 has 16 amino acids. J lost 5 bases, V lost 4 bases, and 5 bases had no gene match. The CDR3 nucleotides are TGTGCCAGCAGCCCAATAGGACTAGCGGGGACCGGGGAGCTGTTTTTT. It encodes CASSPIGLAGTGELFF.

The chain links TRBV2 to TRBJ1-6; D gene uncertain. V was clipped by 9 bases and J by 10 bases, with 16 bases between them. The germline CDR1 and CDR2 sequences are SNHLY and FYNNEI. CDR3 length: 13 residues. The chain's CDR3 is CASTGSEDSPLHF. The CDR3 nucleotides read TGTGCCAGTACCGGCTCGGAGGACTCACCCCTCCACTTT. The whole variable domain, filled in from reference TRBV2 and TRBJ1-6, reads EPEVTQTPSHQVTQMGQEVILRCVPISNHLYFYWYRQILGQKVEFLVSFYNNEISEKSEIFDDQFSVERPDGSNFTLKIRSTKLEDSAMYFCASTGSEDSPLHFGNGTRLTVT.

The sample holds one count of this clone. The chain has TRBV2 and TRBJ1-2, with D perhaps TRBD1 (5 bases). Trimming took 8 bases from V and 3 from J, leaving 13 bases between them. The CDR3 is 13 residues long. The germline gives CDR1 SNHLY, CDR2 FYNNEI. The CDR3 sequence is CASQEGRDYGYTF. CDR3 DNA sequence: TGTGCCAGCCAAGAGGGCAGGGACTATGGCTACACCTTC.

The chain couples TRBV11-3 to TRBJ2-1, with D possibly TRBD2 on 5 matching bases. V gave up 1 base and J gave up 0 bases, with 10 bases separating them. CDR1 and CDR2 from the germline V gene are SGHNT and YENEEA. There are 16 residues in the CDR3. CDR3 protein: CASSLGGYSSYNEQFF. For the CDR3, the DNA is TGTGCCAGCAGCTTAGGCGGGTACAGCTCCTACAATGAGCAGTTCTTC.

CDR3 loop: CASGVTGSFGNEQFF. The CDR3 DNA follows: TGTGCCAGCGGGGTAACAGGGTCGTTTGGCAATGAGCAGTTCTTC. The rearrangement uses TRBV28 and TRBJ2-1; possibly TRBD1 for D (6 bases). The CDR3 covers 15 residues. The germline CDR1 and CDR2 sequences are MDHEN and SYDVKM. Between the trimmed V and J ends, which lost 8 bases and 6 bases, there was a span of 20 bases. Complete variable domain (other parts from reference TRBV28 and TRBJ2-1): DVKVTQSSRYLVKRTGEKVFLECVQDMDHENMFWYRQDPGLGLRLIYFSYDVKMKEKGDIPEGYSVSREKKERFSLILESASTNQTSMYLCASGVTGSFGNEQFFGPGTRLTVL.